This entry features one TCR beta chain sequence. The data are from a study of blood T cell repertoires in COVID-19. About the study: Samples came from the United States, Italy and Spain, spanning acute and convalescent COVID-19. T cells, B-cell-depleted T cells, or PBMCs provided the cDNA or gDNA that served as material.

Assay: immunoSEQ multiplex PCR; the TCRdb copy retains only in-frame clones and omits some. The repertoire has 240,000 or so clones, around 89% of them found once; the top ten carry around 10%. Adults between roughly 18 and 89 years of age took part from about two dozen US areas. The CDR3 totals 15 residues. Deletions cut 5 bases from V and 3 bases from J, with 11 bases between. Germline assignment: CDR1 SEHNR and CDR2 FQNEAQ (reference sequence). The sample was PBMCs or T cells enriched from blood (not recorded which). V is TRBV7-9 and J is TRBJ2-6; D not resolved. The clonotype comes from a man aged 40-50 years who had recovered from COVID-19. In DNA, the CDR3 is TGTGCCAGCAGCCCTAATTCAGGTGGGGCCAACGTCCTGACTTTC. Its translation is CASSPNSGGANVLTF.